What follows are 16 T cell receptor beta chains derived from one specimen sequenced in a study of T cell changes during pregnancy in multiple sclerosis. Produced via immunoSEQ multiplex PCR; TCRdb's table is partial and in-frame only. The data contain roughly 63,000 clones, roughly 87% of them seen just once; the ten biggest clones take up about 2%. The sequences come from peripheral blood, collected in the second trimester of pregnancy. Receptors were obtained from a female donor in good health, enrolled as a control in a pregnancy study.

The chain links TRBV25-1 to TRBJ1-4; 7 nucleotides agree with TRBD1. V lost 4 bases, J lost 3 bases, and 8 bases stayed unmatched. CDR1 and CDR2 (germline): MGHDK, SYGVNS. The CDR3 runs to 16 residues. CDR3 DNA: TGTGCCAGCAGTGGGAACCAGGGGGTTGCTAATGAAAAACTGTTTTTT. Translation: CASSGNQGVANEKLFF. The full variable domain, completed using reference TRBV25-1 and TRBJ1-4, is EADIYQTPRYLVIGTGKKITLECSQTMGHDKMYWYQQDPGMELHLIHYSYGVNSTEKGDLSSESTVSRIRTEHFPLTLESARPSHTSQYLCASSGNQGVANEKLFFGSGTQLSVL.

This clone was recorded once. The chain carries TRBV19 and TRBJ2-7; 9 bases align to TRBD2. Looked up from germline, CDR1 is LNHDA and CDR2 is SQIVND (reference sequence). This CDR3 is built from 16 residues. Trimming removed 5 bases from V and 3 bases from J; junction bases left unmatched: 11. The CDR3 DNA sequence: TGTGCCAGTAGTCCCCGGGGTAGCGGGAGCTTCTACGAGCAGTACTTC. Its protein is CASSPRGSGSFYEQYF.

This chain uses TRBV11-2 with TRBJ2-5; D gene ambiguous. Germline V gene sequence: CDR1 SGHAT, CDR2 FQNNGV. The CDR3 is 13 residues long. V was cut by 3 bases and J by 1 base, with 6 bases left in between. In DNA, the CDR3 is TGTGCCAGCAGCTTGGGCACCCAAGAGACCCAGTACTTC. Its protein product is CASSLGTQETQYF.

The CDR3: CASSPQGSSYEQYF. CDR3 nucleotide sequence: TGTGCCAGCAGTCCCCAGGGGAGCTCCTACGAGCAGTACTTC. The chain couples TRBV28 to TRBJ2-7; perhaps TRBD1 as D (6 bases). Between the trimmed V and J ends, which lost 5 bases and 0 bases, there was a span of 11 bases. Germline lookup yields CDR1 MDHEN and CDR2 SYDVKM. CDR3 length: 14 amino acids.

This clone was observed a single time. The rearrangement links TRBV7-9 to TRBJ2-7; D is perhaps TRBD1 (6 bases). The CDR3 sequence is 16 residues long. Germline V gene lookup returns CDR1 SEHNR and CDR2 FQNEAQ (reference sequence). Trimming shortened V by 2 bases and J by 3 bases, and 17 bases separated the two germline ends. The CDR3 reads CASSLIGSQGFYEQYF. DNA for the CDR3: TGTGCCAGCAGCTTAATTGGGAGTCAGGGGTTCTACGAGCAGTACTTC.

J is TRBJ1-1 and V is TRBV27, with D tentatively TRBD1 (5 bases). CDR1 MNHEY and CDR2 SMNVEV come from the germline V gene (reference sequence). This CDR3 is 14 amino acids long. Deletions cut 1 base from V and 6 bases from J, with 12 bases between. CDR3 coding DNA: TGTGCCAGCAGTTTATTATCGGGGGTAGCTGAAGCTTTCTTT. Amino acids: CASSLLSGVAEAFF.

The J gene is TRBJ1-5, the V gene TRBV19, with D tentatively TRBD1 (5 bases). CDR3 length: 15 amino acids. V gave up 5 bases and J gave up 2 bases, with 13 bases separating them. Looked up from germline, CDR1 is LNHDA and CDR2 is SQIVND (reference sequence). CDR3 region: CASSSPTVGNQPQHF. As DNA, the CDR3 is TGTGCCAGTAGTTCACCGACAGTTGGCAATCAGCCCCAGCATTTT.

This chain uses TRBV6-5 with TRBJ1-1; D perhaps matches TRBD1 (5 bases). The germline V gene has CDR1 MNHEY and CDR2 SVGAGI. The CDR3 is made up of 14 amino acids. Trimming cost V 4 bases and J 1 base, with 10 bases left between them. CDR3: CASSSGRQNTEAFF. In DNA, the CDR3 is TGTGCCAGCAGTTCAGGGCGCCAGAACACTGAAGCTTTCTTT.

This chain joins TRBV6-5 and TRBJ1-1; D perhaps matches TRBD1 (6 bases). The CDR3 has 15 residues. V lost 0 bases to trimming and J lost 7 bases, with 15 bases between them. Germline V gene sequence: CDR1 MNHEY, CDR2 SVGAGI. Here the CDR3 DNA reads TGTGCCAGCAGTTACTCCGGGGGAGGGGGTAATGAAGCTTTCTTT. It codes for CASSYSGGGGNEAFF.

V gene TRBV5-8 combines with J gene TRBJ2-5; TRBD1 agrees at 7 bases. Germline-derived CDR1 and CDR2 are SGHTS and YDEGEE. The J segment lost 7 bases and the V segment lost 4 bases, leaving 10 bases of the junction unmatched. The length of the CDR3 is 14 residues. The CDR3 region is CASSLQGGLRTQYF. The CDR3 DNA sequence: TGTGCCAGCAGCCTACAAGGGGGCCTTAGGACCCAGTACTTC.

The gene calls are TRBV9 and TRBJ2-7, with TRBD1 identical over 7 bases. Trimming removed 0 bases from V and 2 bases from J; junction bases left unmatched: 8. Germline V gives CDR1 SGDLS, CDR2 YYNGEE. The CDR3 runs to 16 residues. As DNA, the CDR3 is TGTGCCAGCAGCGTAGTAGCCGGGACAGACCCCTACGAGCAGTACTTC. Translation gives CASSVVAGTDPYEQYF. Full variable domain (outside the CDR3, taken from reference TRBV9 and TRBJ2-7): DSGVTQTPKHLITATGQRVTLRCSPRSGDLSVYWYQQSLDQGLQFLIQYYNGEERAKGNILERFSAQQFPDLHSELNLSSLELGDSALYFCASSVVAGTDPYEQYFGPGTRLTVT.

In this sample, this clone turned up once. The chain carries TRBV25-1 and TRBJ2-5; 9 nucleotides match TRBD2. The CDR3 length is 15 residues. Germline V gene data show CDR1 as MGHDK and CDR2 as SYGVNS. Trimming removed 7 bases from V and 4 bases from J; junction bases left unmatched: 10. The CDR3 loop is CASKKAGLASETQYF. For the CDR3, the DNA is TGTGCCAGCAAAAAGGCGGGACTAGCCTCAGAGACCCAGTACTTC.

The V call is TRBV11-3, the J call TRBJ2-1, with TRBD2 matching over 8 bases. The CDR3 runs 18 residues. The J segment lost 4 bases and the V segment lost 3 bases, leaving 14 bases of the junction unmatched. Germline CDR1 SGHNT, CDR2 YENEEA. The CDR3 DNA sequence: TGTGCCAGCAGCTTGGGGGGGGCCGGGACTAGAGTATACAATGAGCAGTTCTTC. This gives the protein CASSLGGAGTRVYNEQFF.

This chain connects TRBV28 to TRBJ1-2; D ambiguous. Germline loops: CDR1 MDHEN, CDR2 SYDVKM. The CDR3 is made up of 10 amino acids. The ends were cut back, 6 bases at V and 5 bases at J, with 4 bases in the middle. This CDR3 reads CASSRYGYTF. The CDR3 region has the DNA TGTGCCAGCAGCCGTTATGGCTACACCTTC.

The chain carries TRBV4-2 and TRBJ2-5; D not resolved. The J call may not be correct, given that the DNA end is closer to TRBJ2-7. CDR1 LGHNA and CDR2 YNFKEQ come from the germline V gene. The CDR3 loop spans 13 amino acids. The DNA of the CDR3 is TGTGCCAGCAGCCAATCGCACAGCACCGAGCAGTACTTC. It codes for CASSQSHSTEQYF.

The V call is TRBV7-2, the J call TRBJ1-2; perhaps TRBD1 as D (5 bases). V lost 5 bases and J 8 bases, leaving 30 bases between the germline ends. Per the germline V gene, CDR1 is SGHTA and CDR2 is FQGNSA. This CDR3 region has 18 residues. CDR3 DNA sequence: TGTGCCAGCAGCCTCGCCGTTCTAGGGAGGGGCGGGCGTAGGGGCTACACCTTC. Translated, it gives CASSLAVLGRGGRRGYTF.